What follows are 32 T cell receptor beta chains derived from one specimen sequenced in a study of OX40 agonist ivuxolimab in advanced cancers. Library generation was performed with the immunoSEQ multiplex PCR assay. Not all clones reach the TCRdb copy of this immuneACCESS table, which keeps in-frame sequences only. Checked studies attribute under half of the gap to unresolved V genes and leave the rest unexplained. This sample gives about 92,000 clones in total; roughly 80% of them show up just once. Under 7% of the sample lies in the top ten. The sample in question was CD4+ or CD8+ T cells sorted from blood, obtained in a trial of the OX40 agonist ivuxolimab. Receptor source: an adult with an advanced solid tumor such as melanoma, head and neck, liver or kidney cancer.

The chain links TRBV19 to TRBJ1-1; tentative D call: TRBD1 (6 bases). Germline assignment: CDR1 LNHDA and CDR2 SQIVND (reference sequence). The CDR3 has 15 amino acids. The germline V and J ends were trimmed by 3 bases and 0 bases, with 11 bases remaining between them. The CDR3 region is CASSIGTLLNTEAFF. The DNA for the CDR3 is TGTGCCAGTAGTATCGGGACACTTTTGAACACTGAAGCTTTCTTT.

The V call is TRBV7-2, the J call TRBJ1-1; D is undetermined. CDR3 length: 12 amino acids. Trimming pared 3 bases from V and 0 bases from J, leaving 2 bases between. Germline V gives CDR1 SGHTA, CDR2 FQGNSA. CDR3 sequence reads: CASSFLNTEAFF. The CDR3 region has the DNA TGTGCCAGCAGCTTTTTGAACACTGAAGCTTTCTTT.

This clone appeared a few times. The CDR3 coding sequence is TGTGCCAGCAGCCAATCGGCAGGGGAGGGCTACACCTTC. Translated: CASSQSAGEGYTF. V gene TRBV7-9 combines with J gene TRBJ1-2; TRBD1 is a possible D gene (6 bases). Germline assignment: CDR1 SEHNR and CDR2 FQNEAQ (reference sequence). The CDR3 length is 13 residues. Trimming took 5 bases from V and 8 from J, leaving 15 bases between them.

The chain has TRBV2 and TRBJ2-7; tentatively, D is TRBD1 (5 bases). The CDR3 has 12 amino acids. V was trimmed by 5 bases and J by 3 bases, leaving 8 bases between them. CDR1 is SNHLY and CDR2 is FYNNEI in the germline V gene. For the CDR3, the DNA is TGTGCCAGCAGTACAGACAGCTACGAGCAGTACTTC. Its protein product is CASSTDSYEQYF.

This chain uses TRBV10-3 with TRBJ2-1, with TRBD2 identical over 16 bases. V trimming: 6 bases; J trimming: 9 bases; junction bases outside the gene matches: 2. In germline, CDR1 is ENHRY, CDR2 SYGVKD. This CDR3 is 14 amino acids long. The CDR3 nucleotides are TGTGCCATCAGGGGACTAGCGGGAGGGGGTGAGCAGTTCTTC. Protein sequence: CAIRGLAGGGEQFF.

The CDR3 here is CASSLVSSGTADNQPQHF. CDR3 nucleotide sequence: TGTGCCAGCAGCTTGGTGAGCTCCGGGACAGCTGACAATCAGCCCCAGCATTTT. The rearrangement links TRBV7-3 to TRBJ1-5; 7 bases map to TRBD1. This CDR3 has 18 residues. J was trimmed by 3 bases and V by 3 bases; bases with no gene match: 14. Germline-derived CDR1 and CDR2 are SGHTA and FQGTGA.

The chain links TRBV5-6 to TRBJ1-1; D remains ambiguous. This CDR3 has 16 residues. V was cut by 4 bases and J by 4 bases, with 20 bases left in between. Germline CDR1 and CDR2: SGHDT and YYEEEE. The CDR3 spells CASSDGPVPQATEAFF. The CDR3 nucleotides are TGTGCCAGCAGCGATGGGCCGGTACCCCAGGCCACTGAAGCTTTCTTT.

V is TRBV18 and J is TRBJ1-1; no definite D call. Germline V gene lookup returns CDR1 KGHSH and CDR2 LQKENI. V lost 5 bases and J 1 base, leaving 11 bases between the germline ends. CDR3 length: 14 amino acids. CDR3: CASSTDQENTEAFF. The CDR3 DNA follows: TGTGCCAGCTCAACCGACCAGGAGAACACTGAAGCTTTCTTT.

The rearrangement uses TRBV18 and TRBJ1-2; TRBD1 might be the D (5 bases). There are 13 residues in the CDR3. The V gene lost 8 bases and the J gene lost 8 bases, with 18 bases spanning the gap. Germline values: CDR1 KGHSH, CDR2 LQKENI. CDR3 DNA sequence: TGTGCCAGCGCCAATAGGGCAGGGAGCGGCTACACCTTC. Translation: CASANRAGSGYTF.

The chain combines TRBV5-1 with TRBJ1-1, with 10 bases identical to TRBD1. V lost 4 bases and J lost 4; bases outside the gene matches: 4. In germline, CDR1 is SGHRS, CDR2 YFSETQ. The length of the CDR3 is 14 residues. DNA of the CDR3: TGCGCCAGCAGCGTGACAGGGGGCGTCACTGAAGCTTTCTTT. Its protein product is CASSVTGGVTEAFF.

The chain employs TRBV9 and TRBJ1-3; possibly TRBD1 for D (5 bases). V was clipped by 3 bases and J by 0 bases, with 10 bases between them. Per germline, CDR1 SGDLS and CDR2 YYNGEE. This CDR3 contains 15 residues. The CDR3 spells CASSETVFSGNTIYF. As DNA, the CDR3 is TGTGCCAGCAGCGAGACAGTGTTCTCTGGAAACACCATATATTTT.

CDR3 residues: CAWSVPDDSNYGYTF. The CDR3 bases are TGTGCCTGGAGTGTCCCCGATGATTCTAACTATGGCTACACCTTC. V is TRBV30 and J is TRBJ1-2; D gene ambiguous. Germline loops: CDR1 GTSNPN, CDR2 SVGIG (reference sequence). The length of the CDR3 is 15 residues. Deletions cut 0 bases from V and 0 bases from J, with 11 bases between.

This sequence joins TRBV6-6 and TRBJ1-1, with 8 bases that match TRBD1. Germline values: CDR1 MNHNY, CDR2 SVGAGI (reference sequence). The CDR3 runs to 15 residues. The V and J ends lost 4 bases and 1 base, in that order; junction bases with no gene match: 5. CDR3 sequence reads: CASSSGTGGNTEAFF. The CDR3 nucleotides read TGTGCCAGCAGTTCCGGGACAGGAGGGAACACTGAAGCTTTCTTT.

The chain employs TRBV11-3 and TRBJ1-1; no clear D gene. Trimming took off 3 bases at V and 4 bases at J, with 18 bases between the two ends. This CDR3 region has 16 residues. Germline CDR1 and CDR2: SGHNT and YENEEA. CDR3 loop: CASSLGPVTPVTEAFF. The CDR3 DNA follows: TGTGCCAGCAGCTTGGGCCCCGTGACACCAGTCACTGAAGCTTTCTTT.

The genes are TRBV19 and TRBJ2-6, with TRBD1 as a possible D gene (5 bases). Between the trimmed V and J ends, which lost 3 bases and 1 base, there was a span of 16 bases. The CDR3 runs 18 residues. CDR1 LNHDA and CDR2 SQIVND come from the germline V gene (reference sequence). The CDR3 DNA follows: TGTGCCAGTAGTATCGGTCCAGGGATCCCTTCTGGGGCCAACGTCCTGACTTTC. It specifies CASSIGPGIPSGANVLTF.

The chain combines TRBV19 with TRBJ2-7; D gene ambiguous. Germline CDR1 is LNHDA and CDR2 is SQIVND (reference sequence). The CDR3 loop spans 13 amino acids. Between the trimmed V and J ends, which lost 2 bases and 4 bases, there was a span of 9 bases. The CDR3 loop reads CASSIIVGYEQYF. The CDR3 bases are TGTGCCAGTAGTATAATAGTAGGGTACGAGCAGTACTTC.

The chain recombines TRBV29-1 with TRBJ1-2; 10 bases agree with TRBD1. The CDR3 has 15 amino acids. Germline CDR1 and CDR2: SQVTM and ANQGSEA. Unmatched junction bases numbered 10, after V lost 4 bases and J lost 5 bases. The CDR3 loop reads CSVVGDRGDEYGYTF. For the CDR3, the DNA is TGCAGCGTTGTGGGGGACAGGGGAGATGAATATGGCTACACCTTC.

The CDR3 DNA sequence: TGTGCCAGCAGCCGTCAGGGCCTGAACACTGAAGCTTTCTTT. Its protein product is CASSRQGLNTEAFF. V gene TRBV7-2 combines with J gene TRBJ1-1; perhaps TRBD1 as D (5 bases). This CDR3 comprises 14 residues. The germline V and J ends were trimmed by 5 bases and 0 bases, with 10 bases remaining between them. Germline V gene data show CDR1 as SGHTA and CDR2 as FQGNSA. Full variable domain (outside the CDR3, taken from reference TRBV7-2 and TRBJ1-1): GAGVSQSPSNKVTEKGKDVELRCDPISGHTALYWYRQSLGQGLEFLIYFQGNSAPDKSGLPSDRFSAERTGGSVSTLTIQRTQQEDSAVYLCASSRQGLNTEAFFGQGTRLTVV.

This clone was detected only once. J is TRBJ2-7 and V is TRBV6-4; tentative D call: TRBD2 (7 bases). Germline loops: CDR1 MRHNA, CDR2 SNTAGT. Trimming stripped 8 bases from V and 6 bases from J, with 20 bases between. This CDR3 spans 14 amino acids. In nucleotides, the CDR3 is TGTGCCAGCGGGGGGGGTACAGGGTTCGGCGAGCAGTACTTC. It yields the protein CASGGGTGFGEQYF.

This chain uses TRBV12-5 with TRBJ2-5, with no clear D. Between the trimmed V and J ends, which lost 1 base and 1 base, there was a span of 10 bases. The CDR3 has 15 amino acids. Germline CDR1 is LGHNT and CDR2 is FRNRAP. The CDR3 nucleotides are TGTGCTAGTGGTTTGGGGGCGTCGACCCAAGAGACCCAGTACTTC. Translated: CASGLGASTQETQYF.

V gene TRBV11-2 combines with J gene TRBJ2-3; TRBD2 matches at 9 bases. The junction had 19 bases not matched to a gene; V was cut back by 3 bases and J by 6 bases. This CDR3 contains 19 residues. From germline, CDR1 is SGHAT and CDR2 FQNNGV. The CDR3 DNA reads TGTGCCAGCAGCTTTCTCCCTCCGACTAGCGGAACCCTCACGGATACGCAGTATTTT. The encoded protein is CASSFLPPTSGTLTDTQYF.

The chain employs TRBV19 and TRBJ2-1; 8 bases are a match to TRBD1. CDR1 is LNHDA and CDR2 is SQIVND in the germline V gene (reference sequence). V trimming: 5 bases; J trimming: 4 bases; junction bases outside the gene matches: 7. This CDR3 spans 15 amino acids. The CDR3 nucleotides are TGTGCCAGTAGTGTGGCGCAGGGGGCTTACAATGAGCAGTTCTTC. Residues: CASSVAQGAYNEQFF.

The V call is TRBV27, the J call TRBJ2-7; the D call may be TRBD1 or TRBD2 (6 bases each). This CDR3 has 13 amino acids. Germline CDR1 MNHEY, CDR2 SMNVEV (reference sequence). V was trimmed by 8 bases and J by 5 bases, leaving 16 bases between them. The CDR3 here is CASGGLASHEQYF. CDR3 coding DNA: TGTGCCAGCGGGGGGCTAGCGAGCCACGAGCAGTACTTC.

The chain employs TRBV7-9 and TRBJ2-1; D call uncertain. The CDR3 extends over 14 amino acids. Between the trimmed V and J ends, which lost 9 bases and 8 bases, there was a span of 20 bases. Germline assignment: CDR1 SEHNR and CDR2 FQNEAQ (reference sequence). CDR3 residues: CASAEQDLVDEQFF. The CDR3, as DNA: TGTGCCAGTGCCGAGCAGGACCTAGTCGATGAGCAGTTCTTC.

The rearrangement uses TRBV6-1 and TRBJ2-7, with 7 bases identical to TRBD1. This CDR3 is 21 amino acids long. CDR1 is MNHNS and CDR2 is SASEGT in the germline V gene. The V and J ends lost 2 bases and 2 bases, in that order; junction bases with no gene match: 24. The CDR3 region has the DNA TGTGCCAGCAGTGAACGGAGTTTTGAAGACAGGGTGGCCTTCCTCACCTACGAGCAGTACTTC. Translation: CASSERSFEDRVAFLTYEQYF.

Only a few counts were recorded for this clone. V gene TRBV20-1 combines with J gene TRBJ2-5; 7 bases fit TRBD2. CDR3 size: 11 residues. Germline values: CDR1 DFQATT, CDR2 SNEGSKA (reference sequence). The V gene end was trimmed by 8 bases and the J gene end by 9 bases; junction bases not matched to a gene: 9. DNA of the CDR3: TGCAGTTCTGGGGCCGCGGGGGCCCAGTACTTC. It yields the protein CSSGAAGAQYF.

V gene TRBV18 combines with J gene TRBJ1-2, with D perhaps TRBD1 (5 bases). The V gene lost 3 bases and the J gene lost 0 bases, with 11 bases spanning the gap. Looked up from germline, CDR1 is KGHSH and CDR2 is LQKENI. The CDR3 is made up of 15 amino acids. The CDR3 spells CASSPPTTANYGYTF. The CDR3 bases are TGTGCCAGCTCACCCCCGACGACAGCTAACTATGGCTACACCTTC.

The chain joins TRBV4-2 to TRBJ2-1; 7 nucleotides line up with TRBD1. The CDR3 runs 17 residues. Trimming at V came to 1 base and at J to 1 base, leaving 7 bases not matched to a gene. CDR1 is LGHNA and CDR2 is YNFKEQ in the germline V gene. As DNA, the CDR3 is TGTGCCAGCAGCCAAGTGGGAGACAGGGCATCCTACAATGAGCAGTTCTTC. Encoded protein: CASSQVGDRASYNEQFF.

V is TRBV19 and J is TRBJ1-1, with TRBD1 as a possible D gene (5 bases). The V and J ends lost 1 base and 7 bases respectively, with 13 bases between them. Germline values: CDR1 LNHDA, CDR2 SQIVND (reference sequence). The CDR3 contains 14 residues. The CDR3 reads CASSIGGTYDEAFF. The CDR3 bases are TGTGCCAGTAGTATAGGGGGGACTTACGATGAAGCTTTCTTT.

This sequence joins TRBV18 and TRBJ2-1, with D perhaps matching TRBD1 (6 bases). V lost 1 base, J lost 12 bases, and 22 bases lay in between. The CDR3 contains 16 residues. CDR1 KGHSH and CDR2 LQKENI come from the germline V gene. The CDR3 DNA is TGTGCCAGCTCACCACTGTCGGACAGATCCGTAGGGGCGCAGTTCTTC. Translating gives CASSPLSDRSVGAQFF.

V usage is TRBV14 and J usage is TRBJ2-1; 9 bases map to TRBD2. After removal of 5 bases from V and 3 bases from J, the junction contained 2 bases not matched to a gene. CDR3 length equals 14 residues. The germline V gene encodes CDR1 SGHDN and CDR2 FVKESK. The CDR3 protein is CASSWRGGYNEQFF. In DNA, the CDR3 is TGTGCCAGCAGCTGGCGGGGGGGCTACAATGAGCAGTTCTTC.

This chain uses TRBV7-3 with TRBJ2-3, with 8 bases identical to TRBD2. Germline V lookup: CDR1 SGHTA, CDR2 FQGTGA. V was pared by 4 bases and J by 5 bases, with 11 bases of the junction left unmatched. The CDR3 covers 16 residues. This chain's CDR3 is CASSSQVGLGEDTQYF. CDR3 coding DNA: TGTGCCAGCAGCTCCCAGGTGGGACTAGGGGAAGATACGCAGTATTTT.